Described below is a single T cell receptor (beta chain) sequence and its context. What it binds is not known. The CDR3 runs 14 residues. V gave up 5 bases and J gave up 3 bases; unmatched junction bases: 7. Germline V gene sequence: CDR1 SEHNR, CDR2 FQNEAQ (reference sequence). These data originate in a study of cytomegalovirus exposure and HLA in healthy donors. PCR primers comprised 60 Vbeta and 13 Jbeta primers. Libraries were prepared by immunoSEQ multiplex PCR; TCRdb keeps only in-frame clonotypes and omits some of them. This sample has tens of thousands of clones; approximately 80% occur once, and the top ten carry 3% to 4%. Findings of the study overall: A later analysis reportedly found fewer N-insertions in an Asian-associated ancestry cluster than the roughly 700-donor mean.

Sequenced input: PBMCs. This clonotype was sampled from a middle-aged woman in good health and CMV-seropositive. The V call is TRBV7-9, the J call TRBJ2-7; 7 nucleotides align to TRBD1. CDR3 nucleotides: TGTGCCAGCAGCGACCGGGACAGAGTCTACGAGCAGTACTTC. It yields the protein CASSDRDRVYEQYF.